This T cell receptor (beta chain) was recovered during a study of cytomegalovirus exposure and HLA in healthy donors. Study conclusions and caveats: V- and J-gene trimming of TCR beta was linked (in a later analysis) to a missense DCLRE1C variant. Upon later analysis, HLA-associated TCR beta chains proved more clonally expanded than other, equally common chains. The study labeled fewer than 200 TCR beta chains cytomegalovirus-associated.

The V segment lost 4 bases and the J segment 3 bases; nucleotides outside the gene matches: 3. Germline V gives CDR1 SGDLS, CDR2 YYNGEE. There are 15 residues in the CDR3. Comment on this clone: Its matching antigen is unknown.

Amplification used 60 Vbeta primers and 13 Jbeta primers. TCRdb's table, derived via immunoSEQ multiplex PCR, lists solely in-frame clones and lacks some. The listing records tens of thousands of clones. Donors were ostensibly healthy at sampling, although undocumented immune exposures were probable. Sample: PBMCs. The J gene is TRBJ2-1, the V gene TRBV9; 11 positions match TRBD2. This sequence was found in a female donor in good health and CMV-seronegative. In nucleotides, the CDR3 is TGTGCCAGCAGCCCCGGGACTAGCGGCTACAATGAGCAGTTCTTC. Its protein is CASSPGTSGYNEQFF. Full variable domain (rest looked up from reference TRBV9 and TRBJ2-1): DSGVTQTPKHLITATGQRVTLRCSPRSGDLSVYWYQQSLDQGLQFLIQYYNGEERAKGNILERFSAQQFPDLHSELNLSSLELGDSALYFCASSPGTSGYNEQFFGPGTRLTVL.